The clone carrying this T cell receptor beta chain was recorded many times. Its target is not known. Amplified regions were TCR beta CDR3 sequences from RNA transcripts. Researchers ran a first-round RT-PCR on the TCR CDR3 using the HTBI primer set. TCRdb fed the multiplex PCR reads into MiXCR, producing one record per CDR3 protein. The profile shows 540,000 or so distinct CDR3 sequences, approximately 15% of them singletons. CDR3 size: 13 residues. CDR1 and CDR2 (germline): KGHDR, SFDVKD. Trimming removed 3 bases at V and 5 bases at J, with 6 bases between. The data stem from a study of T cells in Graves' hyperthyroidism and ophthalmopathy. Points from the study as a whole: Blood samples included most of the expanded thyroid clonotypes exceeding 0.001. Through a model of 13 V-J features, ophthalmopathy was separated from stable hyperthyroidism.

This TCR was sampled from a woman in her 30s with Graves' hyperthyroidism. The chain has TRBV24-1 and TRBJ2-2; no definite D call. Input material: blood. CDR3 nucleotides: TGTGCCACCAGTGATATTGCTACCGGGGAGCTGTTTTTT. Translation: CATSDIATGELFF.